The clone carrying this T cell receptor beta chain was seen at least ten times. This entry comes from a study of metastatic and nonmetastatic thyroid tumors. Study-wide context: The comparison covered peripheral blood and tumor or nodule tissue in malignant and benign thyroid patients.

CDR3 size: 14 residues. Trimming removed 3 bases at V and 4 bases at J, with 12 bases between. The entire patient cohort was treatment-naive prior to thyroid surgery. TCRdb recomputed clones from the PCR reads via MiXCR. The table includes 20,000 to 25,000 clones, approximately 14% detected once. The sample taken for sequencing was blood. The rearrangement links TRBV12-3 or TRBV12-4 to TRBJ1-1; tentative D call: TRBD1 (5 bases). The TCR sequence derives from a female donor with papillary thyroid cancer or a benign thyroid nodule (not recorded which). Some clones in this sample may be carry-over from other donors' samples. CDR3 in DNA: TGTGCCAGCAGTTTTTGGGGGGGGGGCACTGAAGCTTTCTTT. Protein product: CASSFWGGGTEAFF.